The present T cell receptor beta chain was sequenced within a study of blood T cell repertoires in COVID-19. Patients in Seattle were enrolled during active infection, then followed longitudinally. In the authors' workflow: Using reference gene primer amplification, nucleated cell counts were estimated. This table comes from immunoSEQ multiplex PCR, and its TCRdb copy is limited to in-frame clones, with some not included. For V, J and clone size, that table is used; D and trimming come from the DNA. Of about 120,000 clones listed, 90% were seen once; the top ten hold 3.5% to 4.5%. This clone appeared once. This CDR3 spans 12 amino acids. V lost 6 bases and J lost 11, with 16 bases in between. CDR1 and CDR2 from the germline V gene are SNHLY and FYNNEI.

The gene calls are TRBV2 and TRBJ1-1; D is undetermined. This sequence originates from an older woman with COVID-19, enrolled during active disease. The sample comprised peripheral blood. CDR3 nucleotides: TGTGCCAGCAGGCCCGAGGACTGGCTTGCTTTCTTT. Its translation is CASRPEDWLAFF.